One and the same sample provided the 23 T cell receptor beta chains below, sequenced in a study of T-cell reconstitution after alpha-beta-depleted transplantation in children. Researchers prepared the TCRbeta library using unique molecular identifiers, the study reports. One entry per CDR3 protein results from TCRdb running MiXCR on the PCR reads. The top ten clones hold around 41% of a sample with 300,000 to 400,000 distinct CDR3 sequences, around 15% of them seen once. The sequencing here drew on PBMCs, mostly from graft donor cells, taken 360 days after TCRalphabeta/CD19-depleted stem cell transplant. The receptor set was obtained from a male patient aged 2-15 years who had a stem cell transplant for acute lymphoblastic leukemia, so the T cells may come from the graft donor.

This clonotype has only a few counts. V usage is TRBV7-9 and J usage is TRBJ2-1, with unresolved D. The V gene lost 1 base and the J gene lost 10 bases, with 11 bases spanning the gap. Germline CDR1 and CDR2: SEHNR and FQNEAQ (reference sequence). This CDR3 comprises 13 residues. CDR3: CASSLERAREQFF. CDR3 bases: TGTGCCAGCAGCTTAGAAAGGGCCAGGGAGCAGTTCTTC.

The chain joins TRBV6-2 or TRBV6-3 to TRBJ1-1, with D perhaps TRBD1 (5 bases). With 2 bases removed from V and 0 bases from J, the gap between germline ends came to 13 bases. Per the germline V gene, CDR1 is MNHEY and CDR2 is SVGEGT. The CDR3 consists of 16 residues. CDR3 loop: CASSYGGGRMNTEAFF. The CDR3 region has the DNA TGTGCCAGCAGTTACGGCGGGGGACGCATGAACACTGAAGCTTTCTTT.

This clonotype is medium-sized. J is TRBJ2-2 and V is TRBV5-8, with a possible D match to TRBD2 (6 bases). CDR3 length: 15 residues. Per the germline V gene, CDR1 is SGHTS and CDR2 is YDEGEE. Trimming cost V 4 bases and J 2 bases, with 12 bases left between them. In nucleotides, the CDR3 is TGTGCCAGCAGCCCCCCAGGGACTAACACCGGGGAGCTGTTTTTT. It specifies CASSPPGTNTGELFF.

The V and J genes are TRBV20-1 and TRBJ2-7; D may correspond to TRBD1 or TRBD2 (5 bases each). The CDR3 is 14 residues long. The germline CDR1 and CDR2 sequences are DFQATT and SNEGSKA (reference sequence). V lost 5 bases and J 2 bases, leaving 16 bases between the germline ends. CDR3 in amino acids: CSASLVGGPYEQYF. The CDR3 DNA reads as TGCAGTGCTTCACTCGTTGGGGGTCCCTACGAGCAGTACTTC.

The chain carries TRBV12-3 or TRBV12-4 and TRBJ2-3; the D is unclear. The CDR3 loop spans 12 amino acids. Trimming stripped 3 bases from V and 3 bases from J, with 4 bases between. The CDR3 region is CASSFETDTQYF. The CDR3 DNA is TGTGCCAGCAGTTTTGAGACAGATACGCAGTATTTT.

J is TRBJ2-4 and V is TRBV20-1; the match to TRBD2 covers 8 bases. This CDR3 contains 14 residues. Unmatched junction bases numbered 9, after V lost 6 bases and J lost 5 bases. Germline CDR1 reads DFQATT; CDR2 reads SNEGSKA (reference sequence). CDR3 nucleotides: TGCAGTGCAATCCGTACTAGCGGTGAAAACATTCAGTACTTC. Amino acid sequence: CSAIRTSGENIQYF.

This clonotype was seen more than once but under ten times. J is TRBJ1-1 and V is TRBV5-1, with TRBD1 as a possible D gene (6 bases). Trimming stripped 2 bases from V and 0 bases from J, with 14 bases between. CDR1 SGHRS and CDR2 YFSETQ come from the germline V gene. The CDR3 has 16 residues. The CDR3 nucleotides are TGCGCCAGCAGCTTTGACAGGTTGGAGGTGAACACTGAAGCTTTCTTT. Its translation is CASSFDRLEVNTEAFF.

This clonotype was seen repeatedly, ten times or more. The rearrangement joins TRBV28 to TRBJ2-1; 7 positions agree with TRBD2. CDR1 and CDR2 (germline): MDHEN, SYDVKM. J was trimmed by 7 bases and V by 6 bases; bases with no gene match: 9. CDR3 length: 14 residues. Written as DNA, the CDR3 is TGTGCCAGCAGCCCAGCGGGAAGTTTTAATGAGCAGTTCTTC. Encoded protein: CASSPAGSFNEQFF.

Only a few counts were recorded for this clonotype. The V and J genes are TRBV13 and TRBJ2-2, with TRBD1 as a possible D gene (6 bases). The germline V and J ends were trimmed by 5 bases and 4 bases, with 17 bases remaining between them. This CDR3 region has 16 residues. Germline CDR1 is PRHDT and CDR2 is FYEKMQ (reference sequence). CDR3 loop: CASSPWGHSLTGELFF. CDR3 DNA: TGTGCCAGCAGCCCGTGGGGACATTCGCTCACCGGGGAGCTGTTTTTT.

A note on this clonotype: Since a much larger clone is just one base distant, this may be a read error. The chain recombines TRBV6-2 or TRBV6-3 with TRBJ2-7, with D uncertain. CDR3 length: 11 residues. The germline V gene has CDR1 MNHEY and CDR2 SVGEGT. Trimming removed 2 bases from V and 5 bases from J, with 4 bases in between. The CDR3 is CASSYLHEQYF. CDR3 bases: TGTGCCAGCAGTTACCTCCACGAGCAGTACTTC.

The V gene is TRBV5-1, the J gene TRBJ2-5; a possible D gene is TRBD2 (5 bases). This CDR3 is built from 13 residues. Germline assignment: CDR1 SGHRS and CDR2 YFSETQ. V lost 1 base to trimming and J lost 4 bases, with 8 bases between them. CDR3 in amino acids: CASSLMAGETQYF. CDR3 nucleotides: TGCGCCAGCAGCTTGATGGCGGGAGAGACCCAGTACTTC.

This clonotype was found a few times. The rearrangement joins TRBV28 to TRBJ1-5; perhaps TRBD1 as D (6 bases). Trimming took off 5 bases at V and 0 bases at J, with 14 bases between the two ends. In germline, CDR1 is MDHEN, CDR2 SYDVKM. The CDR3 covers 16 residues. CDR3 region: CASSLGTWYSNQPQHF. The CDR3 nucleotides read TGTGCCAGCAGTCTGGGGACATGGTATAGCAATCAGCCCCAGCATTTT.

This chain connects TRBV25-1 to TRBJ2-1, with D perhaps matching TRBD1 or TRBD2 (5 bases each). V was clipped by 7 bases and J by 3 bases, with 13 bases between them. The CDR3 contains 14 residues. In germline, CDR1 is MGHDK, CDR2 SYGVNS. CDR3 in DNA: TGTGCCAGCAAGGGGAGTGGGGTCTACAATGAGCAGTTCTTC. Its protein product is CASKGSGVYNEQFF.

The CDR3 DNA sequence: TGTGCCAGCAGTGACTCGAATTCTAAGCCAAGTTTCCCAACTAATGAAAAACTGTTTTTT. Translating it yields CASSDSNSKPSFPTNEKLFF. This chain links TRBV6-4 with TRBJ1-4; D call uncertain. Germline V lookup: CDR1 MRHNA, CDR2 SNTAGT. This CDR3 is built from 20 residues. Trimming pared 0 bases from V and 0 bases from J, leaving 20 bases between.

This chain links TRBV28 with TRBJ2-1, with a possible D match to TRBD2 (5 bases). CDR1 is MDHEN and CDR2 is SYDVKM in the germline V gene. The CDR3 runs 14 residues. Trimming took off 7 bases at V and 2 bases at J, with 12 bases between the two ends. CDR3 protein: CASTRWRTYNEQFF. In nucleotides, the CDR3 is TGTGCCAGCACCAGGTGGAGGACCTACAATGAGCAGTTCTTC.

This clonotype has more than one count but fewer than ten. The chain recombines TRBV9 with TRBJ2-1; D call uncertain. The length of the CDR3 is 13 residues. In germline, CDR1 is SGDLS, CDR2 YYNGEE. V lost 5 bases and J 6 bases, leaving 12 bases between the germline ends. CDR3 sequence reads: CASSADSPNEQFF. CDR3 nucleotides: TGTGCCAGCAGTGCCGACTCTCCCAATGAGCAGTTCTTC. The complete variable domain, with remaining parts taken from reference TRBV9 and TRBJ2-1, reads DSGVTQTPKHLITATGQRVTLRCSPRSGDLSVYWYQQSLDQGLQFLIQYYNGEERAKGNILERFSAQQFPDLHSELNLSSLELGDSALYFCASSADSPNEQFFGPGTRLTVL.

The rearrangement links TRBV20-1 to TRBJ1-5; TRBD1 matches 7 bases. V shed 6 bases, J shed 6 bases, and the junction held 11 bases outside the gene matches. The CDR3 spans 14 residues. The germline CDR1 and CDR2 sequences are DFQATT and SNEGSKA (reference sequence). In nucleotides, the CDR3 is TGCAGTGCAACAAGGGGGCGCGGCAGTCAGCCCCAGCATTTT. Its protein product is CSATRGRGSQPQHF.

The chain combines TRBV7-3 with TRBJ2-1; 13 bases align to TRBD2. The CDR3 is made up of 17 amino acids. CDR1 and CDR2 from the germline V gene are SGHTA and FQGTGA. The trim removed 2 bases at V and 7 bases at J, leaving 8 bases unmatched. CDR3 loop: CASSLSILAGGRNEQFF. Here the CDR3 DNA reads TGTGCCAGCAGCTTATCCATACTAGCGGGAGGGAGGAATGAGCAGTTCTTC.

This chain links TRBV10-3 with TRBJ2-5; 7 nucleotides line up with TRBD2. The CDR3 runs to 16 residues. CDR1 is ENHRY, CDR2 SYGVKD, per germline. The V and J ends lost 0 bases and 3 bases, in that order; junction bases with no gene match: 7. DNA for the CDR3: TGTGCCATCAGTGAGTCGCTAGCGGCCCGGAAAGAGACCCAGTACTTC. It is translated as CAISESLAARKETQYF.

This clonotype was counted a few times. The V call is TRBV4-2, the J call TRBJ2-3; D is possibly TRBD2 (5 bases). There are 16 residues in the CDR3. V was pared by 2 bases and J by 1 base, with 13 bases between. Germline CDR1 and CDR2: LGHNA and YNFKEQ. The CDR3 here is CASSQRTGSRTDTQYF. The DNA of the CDR3 is TGTGCCAGCAGCCAACGAACGGGGTCCCGCACAGATACGCAGTATTTT.

This clonotype has more than one count but fewer than ten. The chain recombines TRBV28 with TRBJ2-1, with TRBD2 matching 12 bases. CDR3 length: 18 residues. The germline CDR1 and CDR2 sequences are MDHEN and SYDVKM. The ends lost 2 bases at V and 5 bases at J; junction bases unmatched: 10. CDR3 coding DNA: TGTGCCAGCAGTTTAGCCGGGACTTGGACTAGCGGGGACAATGAGCAGTTCTTC. Translated: CASSLAGTWTSGDNEQFF.

The rearrangement joins TRBV28 to TRBJ2-1, with D perhaps TRBD2 (6 bases). The germline CDR1 and CDR2 sequences are MDHEN and SYDVKM. CDR3 length: 15 residues. V was trimmed by 5 bases and J by 1 base, leaving 12 bases between them. CDR3 DNA: TGTGCCAGCAGTCTGCTTGGGAGGTCCTACAATGAGCAGTTCTTC. Encoded protein: CASSLLGRSYNEQFF.

The V call is TRBV7-2, the J call TRBJ2-5; D may be TRBD2 (6 bases). The CDR3 consists of 16 residues. Trimming removed 1 base from V and 1 base from J, with 13 bases in between. CDR1 is SGHTA and CDR2 is FQGNSA in the germline V gene. As DNA, the CDR3 is TGTGCCAGCAGCTTAGACCGCGGGGATCGCCAAGAGACCCAGTACTTC. Translated, it gives CASSLDRGDRQETQYF.